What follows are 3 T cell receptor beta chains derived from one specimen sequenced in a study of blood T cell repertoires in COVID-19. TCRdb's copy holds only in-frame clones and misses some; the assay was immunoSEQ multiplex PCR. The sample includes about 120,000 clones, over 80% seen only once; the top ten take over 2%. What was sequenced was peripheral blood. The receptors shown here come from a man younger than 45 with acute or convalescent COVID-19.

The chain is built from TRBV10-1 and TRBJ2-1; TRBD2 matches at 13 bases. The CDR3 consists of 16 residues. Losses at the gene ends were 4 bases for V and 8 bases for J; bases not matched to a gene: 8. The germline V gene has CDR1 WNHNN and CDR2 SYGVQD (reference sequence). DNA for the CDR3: TGCGCCAGCAGTGGGGGACTAGCGGGGCAACGCGATGAGCAGTTCTTC. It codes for CASSGGLAGQRDEQFF.

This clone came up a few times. The CDR3 here is CASSPGGSPLHF. DNA for the CDR3: TGTGCCAGCAGCCCCGGGGGGTCACCCCTCCACTTT. The chain joins TRBV7-9 to TRBJ1-6; D may be TRBD1 (5 bases). CDR1 is SEHNR and CDR2 is FQNEAQ in the germline V gene (reference sequence). The CDR3 runs to 12 residues. Trimming removed 5 bases from V and 10 bases from J, with 9 bases in between.

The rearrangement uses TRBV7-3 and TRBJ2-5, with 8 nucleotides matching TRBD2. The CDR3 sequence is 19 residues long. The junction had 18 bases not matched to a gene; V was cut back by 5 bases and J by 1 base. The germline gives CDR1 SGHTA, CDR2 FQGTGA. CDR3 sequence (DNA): TGTGCCAGCAGCGAAAGGGGTGTGGCTAGCGGGCCACCCCAAGAGACCCAGTACTTC. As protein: CASSERGVASGPPQETQYF.